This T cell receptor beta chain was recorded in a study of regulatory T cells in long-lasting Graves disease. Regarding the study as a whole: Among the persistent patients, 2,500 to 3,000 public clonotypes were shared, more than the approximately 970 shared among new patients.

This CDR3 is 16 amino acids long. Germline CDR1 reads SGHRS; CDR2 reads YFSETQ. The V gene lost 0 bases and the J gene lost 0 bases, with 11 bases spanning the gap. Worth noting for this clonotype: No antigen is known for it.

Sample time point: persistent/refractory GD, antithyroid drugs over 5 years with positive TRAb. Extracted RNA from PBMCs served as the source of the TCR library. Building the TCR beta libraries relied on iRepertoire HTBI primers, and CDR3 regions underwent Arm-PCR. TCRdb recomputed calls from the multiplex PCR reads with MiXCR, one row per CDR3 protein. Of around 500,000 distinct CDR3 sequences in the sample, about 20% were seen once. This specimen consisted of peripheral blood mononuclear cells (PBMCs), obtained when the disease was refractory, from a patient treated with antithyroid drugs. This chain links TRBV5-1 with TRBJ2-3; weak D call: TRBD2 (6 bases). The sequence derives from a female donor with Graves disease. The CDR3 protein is CASSLAGSPSTDTQYF. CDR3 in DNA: TGCGCCAGCAGCTTGGCCGGGAGCCCTAGCACAGATACGCAGTATTTT. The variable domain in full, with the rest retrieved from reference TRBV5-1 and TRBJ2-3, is KAGVTQTPRYLIKTRGQQVTLSCSPISGHRSVSWYQQTPGQGLQFLFEYFSETQRNKGNFPGRFSGRQFSNSRSEMNVSTLELGDSALYLCASSLAGSPSTDTQYFGPGTRLTVL.